These 12 T cell receptor beta chains share one sample of origin, sequenced in a study of identical twins. Via MiXCR, TCRdb re-called the 5' RACE reads, giving one row per CDR3 protein. The sample lists around 1.7 million distinct CDR3 sequences, more than 30% occurring once. Sample: cord blood. Receptors were obtained from a newborn girl in good health.

This clonotype was recorded at least ten times. The chain couples TRBV27 to TRBJ2-1, with 8 bases matching TRBD1. CDR1 MNHEY and CDR2 SMNVEV come from the germline V gene (reference sequence). This CDR3 has 13 residues. Germline trimming cut 6 bases from V and 5 bases from J; bases unmatched to any gene: 3. CDR3 bases: TGTGCCAGCAGACGGACAGGGCACAATGAGCAGTTCTTC. This translates into CASRRTGHNEQFF.

This clonotype was detected only a few times. The rearrangement links TRBV20-1 to TRBJ2-1, with a tentative D call TRBD2 (6 bases). The CDR3 totals 12 residues. Trimming cost V 6 bases and J 5 bases, with 11 bases left between them. Per germline, CDR1 DFQATT and CDR2 SNEGSKA (reference sequence). The CDR3 DNA is TGCAGTGCATGGGGACTGCACAATGAGCAGTTCTTC. Translating gives CSAWGLHNEQFF.

The chain uses TRBV28 and TRBJ1-1, with TRBD1 as a possible D gene (5 bases). Germline V CDR1 and CDR2: MDHEN, SYDVKM. The germline V and J ends were trimmed by 7 bases and 0 bases, with 15 bases remaining between them. The CDR3 covers 15 residues. The CDR3 sequence is CASTEGVLLNTEAFF. DNA for the CDR3: TGTGCCAGCACCGAAGGGGTCCTCCTGAACACTGAAGCTTTCTTT. Variable domain in full (rest from reference TRBV28 and TRBJ1-1): DVKVTQSSRYLVKRTGEKVFLECVQDMDHENMFWYRQDPGLGLRLIYFSYDVKMKEKGDIPEGYSVSREKKERFSLILESASTNQTSMYLCASTEGVLLNTEAFFGQGTRLTVV.

This clonotype was picked up a small number of times. This rearrangement joins TRBV6-1 to TRBJ1-2; 9 bases align to TRBD1. J gave up 2 bases and V 11 bases, and 6 bases lay outside the gene matches. This CDR3 is 13 amino acids long. Germline CDR1 MNHNS, CDR2 SASEGT. The CDR3 loop is CAARDRDNYGYTF. The CDR3 bases are TGTGCCGCCCGGGACAGGGACAACTATGGCTACACCTTC.

This sequence joins TRBV6-1 and TRBJ1-2; D is undetermined. Deletions cut 0 bases from V and 4 bases from J, with 12 bases between. Germline V gene data show CDR1 as MNHNS and CDR2 as SASEGT. The CDR3 extends over 15 amino acids. The CDR3 sequence: CASSEAGRRSYGYTF. The CDR3 nucleotides are TGTGCCAGCAGTGAAGCAGGGAGGCGAAGCTATGGCTACACCTTC.

The chain couples TRBV7-2 to TRBJ2-1; 10 nucleotides align to TRBD2. TRBJ2-7 matches the DNA end more closely, so the J call is doubtful. Germline lookup yields CDR1 SGHTA and CDR2 FQGNSA. The CDR3 is 15 residues long. The CDR3 nucleotides are TGTGCCAGCAGCTTGGTAAGCGGGAGGGGTAATGAGCAGTACTTC. It encodes CASSLVSGRGNEQYF.

This clonotype showed up just a few times. The gene calls are TRBV4-1 and TRBJ2-4; D remains unclear. Trimming removed 0 bases from V and 0 bases from J, with 6 bases in between. Per the germline V gene, CDR1 is MGHRA and CDR2 is YSYEKL. The length of the CDR3 is 15 residues. The DNA of the CDR3 is TGCGCCAGCAGCCAAGAAAACCTAGCCAAAAACATTCAGTACTTC. This sequence encodes CASSQENLAKNIQYF.

In this sample, this clonotype turned up a few times. The chain combines TRBV25-1 with TRBJ1-5; 10 positions match TRBD1. Germline V gene sequence: CDR1 MGHDK, CDR2 SYGVNS. The CDR3 has 16 amino acids. V shed 3 bases and J 5 bases; nucleotides not matched to a gene: 7. The CDR3 here is CASSDGGTGEDQPQHF. The CDR3 DNA is TGTGCCAGCAGTGACGGAGGGACAGGGGAGGATCAGCCCCAGCATTTT.

The chain uses TRBV28 and TRBJ1-4; D unresolved. V gave up 5 bases and J gave up 0 bases, with 10 bases separating them. Germline V lookup: CDR1 MDHEN, CDR2 SYDVKM. This CDR3 is 15 amino acids long. The CDR3 spells CASSASVSTNEKLFF. The CDR3 bases are TGTGCCAGCAGTGCCTCAGTATCAACTAATGAAAAACTGTTTTTT.

The chain uses TRBV2 and TRBJ2-3; 14 bases are shared with TRBD2. CDR3 length equals 15 residues. The J segment lost 5 bases and the V segment lost 6 bases, leaving 4 bases of the junction unmatched. Germline lookup yields CDR1 SNHLY and CDR2 FYNNEI. CDR3 sequence reads: CASRGLAGARDTQYF. The CDR3 coding sequence is TGTGCCAGCAGGGGACTAGCGGGGGCCCGAGATACGCAGTATTTT. The variable domain in full, with the rest retrieved from reference TRBV2 and TRBJ2-3, is EPEVTQTPSHQVTQMGQEVILRCVPISNHLYFYWYRQILGQKVEFLVSFYNNEISEKSEIFDDQFSVERPDGSNFTLKIRSTKLEDSAMYFCASRGLAGARDTQYFGPGTRLTVL.

V and J are TRBV3-1 and TRBJ2-7, with D perhaps TRBD1 or TRBD2 (5 bases each). Germline lookup yields CDR1 LGHDT and CDR2 YNNKEL (reference sequence). The CDR3 loop spans 14 amino acids. V was pared by 6 bases and J by 7 bases, with 19 bases between. Here the CDR3 DNA reads TGTGCCAGCAGACCTTTCATCGGGGCCAATGAGCAGTACTTC. Its protein product is CASRPFIGANEQYF.

The rearrangement links TRBV5-1 to TRBJ2-3; 11 nucleotides agree with TRBD2. J gave up 3 bases and V 2 bases, and 5 bases lay outside the gene matches. This CDR3 has 16 amino acids. The V gene's germline CDR1 is SGHRS and CDR2 YFSETQ. The CDR3 is CASSFRTSGQTDTQYF. The CDR3 DNA sequence: TGCGCCAGCAGCTTCAGGACTAGCGGGCAGACAGATACGCAGTATTTT.